Sequencing of this T cell receptor (beta chain) was carried out in a study of shared clonotypes between healthy human individuals. Regarding the study as a whole: The study found lower generation probabilities in non-shared clonotypes than in those shared by all four donors. Depth of sequencing was expected to influence donor clonotype sharing. In general, naive subsets displayed greater estimated richness than memory subsets did.

About this clone itself: The antigen is not known.

Each donor was a Caucasian adult residing in Nashville, Tennessee. TCRdb keeps only in-frame clones here, not all; method: immunoSEQ multiplex PCR. The sample carries about 1,500,000 clones, over 95% recorded once. The CDR3 contains 12 residues. V lost 4 bases, J lost 8 bases, and 11 bases lay in between. The germline gives CDR1 MDHEN, CDR2 SYDVKM. The clonotype originates from a young man in good health. Specimen: naive CD4+ T cells sorted from blood. The subset denotes: CD45RA+ positively selected. The rearrangement links TRBV28 to TRBJ1-2, with D possibly TRBD1 on 6 matching bases. The CDR3 reads CASSSTGEGYTF. CDR3 DNA sequence: TGTGCCAGCAGTTCGACAGGAGAGGGCTACACCTTC.